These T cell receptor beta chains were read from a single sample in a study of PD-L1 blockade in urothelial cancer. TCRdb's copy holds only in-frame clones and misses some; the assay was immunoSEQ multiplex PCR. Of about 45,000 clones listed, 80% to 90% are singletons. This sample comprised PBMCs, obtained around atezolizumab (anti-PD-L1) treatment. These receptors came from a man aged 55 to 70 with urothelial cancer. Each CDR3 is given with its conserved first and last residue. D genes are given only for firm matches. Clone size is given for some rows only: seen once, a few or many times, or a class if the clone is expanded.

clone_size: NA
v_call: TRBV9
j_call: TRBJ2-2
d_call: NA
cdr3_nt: TGTGCCAGCAGCGTAGTGGGCCAGGAGAACACCGGGGAGCTGTTTTTT
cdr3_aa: CASSVVGQENTGELFF

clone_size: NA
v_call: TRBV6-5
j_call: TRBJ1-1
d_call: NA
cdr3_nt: TGTGCCAGCAGTTACGATCGGCAGACAAACACTGAAGCTTTCTTT
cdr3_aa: CASSYDRQTNTEAFF

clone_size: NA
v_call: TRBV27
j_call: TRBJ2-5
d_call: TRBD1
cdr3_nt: TGTGCCAGCAGGCTACAGGGGGCTCAAGAGACCCAGTACTTC
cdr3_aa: CASRLQGAQETQYF

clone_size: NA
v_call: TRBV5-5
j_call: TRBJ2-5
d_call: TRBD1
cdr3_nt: TGTGCCAGCAGCTTGTATATAGACAGGGGGGAGACCCAGTACTTC
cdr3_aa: CASSLYIDRGETQYF

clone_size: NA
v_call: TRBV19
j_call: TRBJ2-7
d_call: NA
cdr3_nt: TGTGCCAGTAGTAGGGGAACTCACCGGGACTCCTACGAGCAGTACTTC
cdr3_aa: CASSRGTHRDSYEQYF

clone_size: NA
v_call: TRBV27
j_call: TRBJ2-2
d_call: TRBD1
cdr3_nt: TGTGCCAGCAGTTTATTTTGGGGGACAGGGGGCACCGGGGAGCTGTTTTTT
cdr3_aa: CASSLFWGTGGTGELFF

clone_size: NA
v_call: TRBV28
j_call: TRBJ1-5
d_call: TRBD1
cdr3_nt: TGTGCCAGCAGTTTCAGTAGGGGGCTCGGTCAGCCCCAGCATTTT
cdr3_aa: CASSFSRGLGQPQHF

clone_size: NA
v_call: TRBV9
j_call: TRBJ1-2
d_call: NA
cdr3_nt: TGTGCCAGCAGCGCCGGGGGTAACTATGGCTACACCTTC
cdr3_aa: CASSAGGNYGYTF

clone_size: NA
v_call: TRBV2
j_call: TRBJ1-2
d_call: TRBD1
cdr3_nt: TGTGCCAGCACACCGGACAGGGTTAATGGCTACACCTTC
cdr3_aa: CASTPDRVNGYTF

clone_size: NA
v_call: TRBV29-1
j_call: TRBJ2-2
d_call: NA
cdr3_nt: TGCAGCGTTGAGGCCAGGGTAAACACCGGGGAGCTGTTTTTT
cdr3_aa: CSVEARVNTGELFF

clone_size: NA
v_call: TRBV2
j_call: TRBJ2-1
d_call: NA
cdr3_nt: TGTGCCAGCAGTAACCAGCGGGTGGTGGGGCAGTTCTTC
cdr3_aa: CASSNQRVVGQFF

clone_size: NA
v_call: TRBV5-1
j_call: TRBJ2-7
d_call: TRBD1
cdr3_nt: TGCGCCAGCAGCGTCGGAAGACAGGGAAACTACGAGCAGTACTTC
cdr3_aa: CASSVGRQGNYEQYF

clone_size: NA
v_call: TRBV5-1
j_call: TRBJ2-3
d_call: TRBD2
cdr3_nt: TGCGCCAGCAGCCCCCTTTTGCGGGGGGAGACAGATACGCAGTATTTT
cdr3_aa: CASSPLLRGETDTQYF

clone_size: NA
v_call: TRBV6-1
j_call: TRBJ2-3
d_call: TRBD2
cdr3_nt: TGTGCCAGCAGTGGAATAGCGGGGGGCGACACAGATACGCAGTATTTT
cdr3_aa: CASSGIAGGDTDTQYF

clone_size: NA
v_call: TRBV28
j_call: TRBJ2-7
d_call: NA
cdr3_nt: TGTGCCAGCAGCCAGACGTTGGGGCTTGGCGAGCAGTACTTC
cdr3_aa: CASSQTLGLGEQYF

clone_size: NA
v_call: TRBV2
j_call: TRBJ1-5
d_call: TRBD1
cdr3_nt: TGTGCCAGCAGTGACCGGACAGGGGGCTATCAGCCCCAGCATTTT
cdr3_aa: CASSDRTGGYQPQHF

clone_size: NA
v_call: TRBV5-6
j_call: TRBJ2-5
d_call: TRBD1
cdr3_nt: TGTGCCAGCAGCCGCTGGAGGACAGGGGGCGTTGGGACCCAGTACTTC
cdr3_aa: CASSRWRTGGVGTQYF

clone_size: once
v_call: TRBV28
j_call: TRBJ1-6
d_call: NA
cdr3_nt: TGTGCCAGCACCCTCCCCGGCGGTTTTTACAATTCACCCCTCCACTTT
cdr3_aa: CASTLPGGFYNSPLHF

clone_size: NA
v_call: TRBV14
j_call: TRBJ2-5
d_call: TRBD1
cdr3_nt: TGTGCCAGCAGCGTACGTATCGGGACAGCACAAGAGACCCAGTACTTC
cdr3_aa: CASSVRIGTAQETQYF

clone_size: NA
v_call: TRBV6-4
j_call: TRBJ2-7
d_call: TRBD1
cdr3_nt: TGTGCCTTTCCAGGGATGGACAGGGTTTCCTACGAGCAGTACTTC
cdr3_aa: CAFPGMDRVSYEQYF

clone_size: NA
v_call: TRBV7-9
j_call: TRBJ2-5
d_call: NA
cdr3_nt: TGTGCCAGCACCACTAAATTCGGGACACAAGAGGAGACCCAGTACTTC
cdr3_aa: CASTTKFGTQEETQYF

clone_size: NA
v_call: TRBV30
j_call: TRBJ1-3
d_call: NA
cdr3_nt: TGTGCCTGGAGTGTAGGGGAGGGAGGAAACACCATATATTTT
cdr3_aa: CAWSVGEGGNTIYF

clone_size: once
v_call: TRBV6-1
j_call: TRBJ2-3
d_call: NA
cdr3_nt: TGTGCCAGTACCGGGATCCTCACAGATACGCAGTATTTT
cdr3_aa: CASTGILTDTQYF

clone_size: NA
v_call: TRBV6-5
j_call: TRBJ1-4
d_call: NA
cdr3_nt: TGTGCCAGCAGTTACACCCCAGGGTGGCAAGAAAAACTGTTTTTT
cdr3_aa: CASSYTPGWQEKLFF

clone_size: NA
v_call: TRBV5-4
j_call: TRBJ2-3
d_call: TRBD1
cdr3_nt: TGTGCCAGCAGGCGCGGCGGGACAGGGGGATTAGATACGCAGTATTTT
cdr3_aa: CASRRGGTGGLDTQYF

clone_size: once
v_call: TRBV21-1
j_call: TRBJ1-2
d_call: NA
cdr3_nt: TGTGCCAGCAGGAGATTGGGACTTTTACCCTATGGCTACACCTTC
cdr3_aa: CASRRLGLLPYGYTF

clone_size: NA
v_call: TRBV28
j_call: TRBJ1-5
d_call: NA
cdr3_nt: TGTGCCAGCAGTTCTACCGGGGTAGAAGGGGGACGACAGCCCCAGCATTTT
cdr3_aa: CASSSTGVEGGRQPQHF

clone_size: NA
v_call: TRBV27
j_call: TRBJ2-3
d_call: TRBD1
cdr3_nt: TGTGCCAGCAGTTTCTACAGGGGCGGCACAGATACGCAGTATTTT
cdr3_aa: CASSFYRGGTDTQYF

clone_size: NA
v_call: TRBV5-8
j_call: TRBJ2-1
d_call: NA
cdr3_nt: TGTGCCAGCAGCTTGGTCGGGGACAAGGGGCTTTATCGCTTCTTC
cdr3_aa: CASSLVGDKGLYRFF

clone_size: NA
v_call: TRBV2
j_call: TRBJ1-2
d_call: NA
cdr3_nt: TGTGCCAGCACCCGGGACAAGAACTATGGCTACACCTTC
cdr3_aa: CASTRDKNYGYTF

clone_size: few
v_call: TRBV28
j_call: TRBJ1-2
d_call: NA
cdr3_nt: TGTGCCAGCAGCCGCAGGGTGGGCGGCTACACCTTC
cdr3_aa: CASSRRVGGYTF

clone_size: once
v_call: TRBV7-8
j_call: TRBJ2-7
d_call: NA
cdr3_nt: TGTGCCAGCAGCTTAGACAGGTCCCACGAGCAGTACTTC
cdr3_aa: CASSLDRSHEQYF

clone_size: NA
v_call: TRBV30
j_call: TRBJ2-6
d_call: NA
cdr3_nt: TGTGCCTGGAGCAGGGGTTTCGGGGCCAACGTCCTGACTTTC
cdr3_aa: CAWSRGFGANVLTF

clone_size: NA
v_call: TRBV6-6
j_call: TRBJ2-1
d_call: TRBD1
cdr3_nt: TGTGCCAGCTCCGTAGGACAGGGAGGAGGTGAGCAGTTCTTC
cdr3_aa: CASSVGQGGGEQFF

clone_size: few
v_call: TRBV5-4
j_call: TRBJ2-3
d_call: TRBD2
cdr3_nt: TGTGCCAGCAGCGGCGGGGGGACAGATACGCAGTATTTT
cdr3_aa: CASSGGGTDTQYF

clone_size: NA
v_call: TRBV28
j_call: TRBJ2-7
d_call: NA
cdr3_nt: TGTGCCAGCAGTTTACGTTCAGGGGGGACCTACGAGCAGTACTTC
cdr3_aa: CASSLRSGGTYEQYF

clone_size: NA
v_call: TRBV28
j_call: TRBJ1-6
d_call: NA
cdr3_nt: TGTGCCAGCAGCCTCGGGGGGGGCGGCTCACCCCTCCACTTT
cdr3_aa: CASSLGGGGSPLHF

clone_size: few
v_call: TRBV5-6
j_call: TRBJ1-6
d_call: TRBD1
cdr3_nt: TGTGCCAGCACCTTAAACTCAAACAGGGGTCTGAATTCACCCCTCCACTTT
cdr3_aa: CASTLNSNRGLNSPLHF

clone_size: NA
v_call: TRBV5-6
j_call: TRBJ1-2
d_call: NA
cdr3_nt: TGTGCCAGCAGCTTGCGGGCAGGGCCGAGCTACACCTTC
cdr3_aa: CASSLRAGPSYTF

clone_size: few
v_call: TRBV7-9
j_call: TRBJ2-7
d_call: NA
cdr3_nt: TGTGCCAGCAGCATCCGGGACACAACCGAGCAGTACTTC
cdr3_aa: CASSIRDTTEQYF

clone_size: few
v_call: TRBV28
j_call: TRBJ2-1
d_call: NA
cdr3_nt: TGTGCCAGCAGTGGACGGACAGCCCGGGCTCCGGATGAGCAGTTCTTC
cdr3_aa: CASSGRTARAPDEQFF

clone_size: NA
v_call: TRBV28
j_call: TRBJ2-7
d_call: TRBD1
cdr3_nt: TGTGCCAGCAGTTCGACAGGGGGCGCGTGGGAGCAGTACTTC
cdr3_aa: CASSSTGGAWEQYF

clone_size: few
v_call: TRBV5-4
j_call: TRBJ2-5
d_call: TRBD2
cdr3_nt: TGTGCCAGCAGCGCCCTGAGCGGGGGGGAAGAGACCCAGTACTTC
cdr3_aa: CASSALSGGEETQYF

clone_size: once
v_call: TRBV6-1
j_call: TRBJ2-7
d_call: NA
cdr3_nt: TGTGCCAGCAGTGAGGCCCTAGATGGATCCTACGAGCAGTACTTC
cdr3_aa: CASSEALDGSYEQYF

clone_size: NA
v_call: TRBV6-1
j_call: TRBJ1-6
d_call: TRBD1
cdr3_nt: TGTGCCAGCAGTGACAGGGACAGGTATAATTCACCCCTCCACTTT
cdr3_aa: CASSDRDRYNSPLHF

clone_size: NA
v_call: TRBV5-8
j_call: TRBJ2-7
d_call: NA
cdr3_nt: TGTGCCAGCAGCTTGACAGGAGCCTACGAGCAGTACTTC
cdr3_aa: CASSLTGAYEQYF

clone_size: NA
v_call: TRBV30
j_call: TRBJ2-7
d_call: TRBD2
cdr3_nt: TGTGCCTGGAGTTGGCCTAGCGGGGGCTACGAGCAGTACTTC
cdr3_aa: CAWSWPSGGYEQYF

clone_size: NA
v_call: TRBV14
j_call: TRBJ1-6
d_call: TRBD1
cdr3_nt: TGTGCCAGCAGCCCCATGGGGACAGGGGGCCTCTCACTCCACTTT
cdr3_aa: CASSPMGTGGLSLHF

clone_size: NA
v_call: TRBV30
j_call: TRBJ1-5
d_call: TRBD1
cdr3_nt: TGTGCCTGGAGTGTACGGACAGGGGGCGATCAGCCCCAGCATTTT
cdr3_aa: CAWSVRTGGDQPQHF

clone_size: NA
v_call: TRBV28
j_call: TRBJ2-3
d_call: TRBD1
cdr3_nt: TGTGCCAGCAGGAATACCGGGACAGGGTACTTGGATACGCAGTATTTT
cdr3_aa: CASRNTGTGYLDTQYF

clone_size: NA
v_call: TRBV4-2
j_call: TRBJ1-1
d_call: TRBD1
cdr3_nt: TGTGCCAGCAGCCAAGGGACAGGGTTTATTGAAGCTTTCTTT
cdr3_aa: CASSQGTGFIEAFF

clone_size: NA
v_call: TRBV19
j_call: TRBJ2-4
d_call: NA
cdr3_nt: TGTGCCAGTAGTATGGAGGGAGCAACCATTCAGTACTTC
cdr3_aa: CASSMEGATIQYF

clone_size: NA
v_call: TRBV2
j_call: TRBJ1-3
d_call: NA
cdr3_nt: TGTGCCAGCACCAACCAGGCTGGAAACACCATATATTTT
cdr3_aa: CASTNQAGNTIYF

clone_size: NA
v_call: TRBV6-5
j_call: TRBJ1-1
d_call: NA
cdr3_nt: TGTGCCAGCAGTTACAAGGCCCGGGGCACTGAAGCTTTCTTT
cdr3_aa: CASSYKARGTEAFF

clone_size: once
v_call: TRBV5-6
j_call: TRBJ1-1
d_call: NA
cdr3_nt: TGTGCCAGCAGCTTGTATAGCATAAGGAACACTGAAGCTTTCTTT
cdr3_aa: CASSLYSIRNTEAFF

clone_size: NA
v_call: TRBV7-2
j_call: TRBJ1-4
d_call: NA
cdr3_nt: TGTGCCAGCAGCCCCGTAGGCGGAGGGGATAATGAAAAACTGTTTTTT
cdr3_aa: CASSPVGGGDNEKLFF

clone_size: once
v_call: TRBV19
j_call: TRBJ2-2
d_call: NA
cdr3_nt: TGTGCCAGTAGACAGGGTCTTGTCGGGGAGCTGTTTTTT
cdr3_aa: CASRQGLVGELFF

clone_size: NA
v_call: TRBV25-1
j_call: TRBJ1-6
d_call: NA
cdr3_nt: TGTGCCAGCAGTTCAGGGTTTTATAATTCACCCCTCCACTTT
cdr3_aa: CASSSGFYNSPLHF

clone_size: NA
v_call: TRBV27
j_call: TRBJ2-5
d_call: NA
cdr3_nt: TGTGCCAGCAGTTTGAGGGAGACGGAGACCCAGTACTTC
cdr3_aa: CASSLRETETQYF

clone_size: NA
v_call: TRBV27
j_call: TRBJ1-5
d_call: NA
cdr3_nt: TGTGCCAGCAGTACCGCCCGAGAAGGGGGTCAGCCCCAGCATTTT
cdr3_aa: CASSTAREGGQPQHF